This is a list of T cell receptor beta chains from one sample in a study of T cell responses to AZD1222 COVID-19 vaccine. This table comes from immunoSEQ multiplex PCR, and its TCRdb copy is limited to in-frame clones, with some not included. The profile covers 100,000 to 150,000 clones, with approximately 89% appearing a single time and around 5.8% taken by the ten largest. Source: peripheral blood, taken on day 0 of AZD1222 vaccination. All receptors come from an adult in good health. The CDR3 runs from the conserved cysteine through the conserved F or W.

>TRBV11-3
CASSSGSGGLRTGNTIYF
>TRBV21-1
CASSKALSAGKYEQYF
>TRBV7-2
CASSLLPGIDQQFF
>TRBV5-1
CASSSGQTSNTEAFF
>TRBV29-1
CSVLTGGGYTF
>TRBV9
CASSPSGHQSGNTIYF
>TRBV18
CASSDGTGRAYEQYF
>TRBV7-2
CASSLVRGFNNEQFF
>TRBV28
CASSSRAGGPSDTQYF
>TRBV18
CASSPTGLSGANVLTF
>TRBV7-9
CASSPGTTLLGYTF
>TRBV3-1/TRBV3-2
CASSQTATPYGYTF
>TRBV3-1/TRBV3-2
CASSQGQNQPQHF
>TRBV6-5
CASSPGQGARTEAFF
>TRBV7-2
CASSITGGKGSPLHF
>TRBV6-2/TRBV6-3
CASSTSGADNQPQHF
>TRBV11-2
CASSLVENPPEAFF
>TRBV29-1
CSVEGRETYGYTF
>TRBV4-1
CASSQGPGTSSIQYF
>TRBV30
CAWSRGDSGNTIYF
>TRBV5-1
CATPGGGQETQYF
>TRBV27
CASSLGLAGVRNEQFF
>TRBV11-3
CASSLVGVSTDTQYF
>TRBV18
CASSRTSGEDTQYF
>TRBV14
CASSQGTASRKETQYF
>TRBV5-5
CASSLGGDRRNTIYF
>TRBV7-2
CASSLIPRGQDGYTF
>TRBV5-6
CASSLTTGGGSNQPQHF
>TRBV5-6
CASSLWYNYYSGNTIYF
>TRBV27
CASSSHQPQHF
>TRBV3-1/TRBV3-2
CASSYGDRAGNTIYF
>TRBV19
CASNLMGGDYGYTF
>TRBV7-8
CASSTRDPNTGELFF
>TRBV5-1
CASSLGGSAEAFF
>TRBV6-5
CASTLDYYGSPLHF
>TRBV20-1
CSAGTGVEAFF
>TRBV5-1
CASNRGRTSGRAPETQYF
>TRBV12-5
CASGKWTGQGNTEAFF
>TRBV6-5
CASSYSSAGVDQPQHF
>TRBV5-4
CASSQGLAIALGPDNEQFF
>TRBV11-3
CASSLGQATYNEQFF
>TRBV11-2
CASGLVNTEAFF
>TRBV30
CAWMKGPNTEAFF
>TRBV5-1
CASSLWTGGAAGYTF
>TRBV7-2
CASSFLAAYNEQFF
>TRBV19
CASSSTGGNQPQHF
>TRBV2
CASRRELPWGTF
>TRBV29-1
CSVDRDHGYTF
>TRBV7-9
CASSFRGQSSGNTIYF
>TRBV19
CASSILSYSNQPQHF
>TRBV29-1
CSVEDTGTGGYEQYF
>TRBV9
CASSVHRGQGGELFF
>TRBV19
CASSGGQGAKNIQYF
>TRBV14
CASSQEKSLDSDTQYF
>TRBV4-3
CASSQGRDTLYEQYF